One sample yielded the 4 T cell receptor beta chains listed below, sequenced in a study of OX40 agonist ivuxolimab in advanced cancers. TCRdb's table, derived via immunoSEQ multiplex PCR, lists solely in-frame clones and lacks some. The sample has 50,000 to 70,000 clones; 70% to 90% are singletons. The specimen comprised CD4+ or CD8+ T cells sorted from blood, sampled in a trial of the OX40 agonist ivuxolimab. These receptor sequences come from an adult with an advanced solid tumor such as melanoma, head and neck, liver or kidney cancer.

This chain joins TRBV19 and TRBJ2-1; 9 nucleotides align to TRBD2. The CDR3 loop spans 14 amino acids. J was trimmed by 8 bases and V by 7 bases; bases with no gene match: 9. Germline values: CDR1 LNHDA, CDR2 SQIVND (reference sequence). The CDR3 nucleotides are TGTGCCAGTAACAGTCTAGCGGGACATGATGAGCAGTTCTTC. Residues: CASNSLAGHDEQFF.

This chain uses TRBV2 with TRBJ2-5, with D perhaps TRBD2 (5 bases). The J call is uncertain, as TRBJ2-7 better fits the DNA end. The CDR3 extends over 12 amino acids. Per germline, CDR1 SNHLY and CDR2 FYNNEI. CDR3 region: CASRGDAREQYF. CDR3 nucleotide sequence: TGTGCCAGCAGGGGAGACGCGCGCGAGCAGTACTTC.

The chain employs TRBV28 and TRBJ2-7; 9 bases line up with TRBD1. From germline, CDR1 is MDHEN and CDR2 SYDVKM. CDR3 length equals 15 residues. The V segment lost 4 bases and the J segment 3 bases; nucleotides outside the gene matches: 7. The CDR3 DNA sequence: TGTGCCAGCAGTTCGACAGGGGGGGCAGTCTACGAGCAGTACTTC. Protein product: CASSSTGGAVYEQYF.

This chain joins TRBV28 and TRBJ1-4; TRBD1 agrees at 7 bases. Germline assignment: CDR1 MDHEN and CDR2 SYDVKM. The V gene end was trimmed by 5 bases and the J gene end by 1 base; junction bases not matched to a gene: 7. CDR3 length: 16 amino acids. The CDR3 loop reads CASSLLTGQTNEKLFF. As DNA, the CDR3 is TGTGCCAGCAGTCTACTGACAGGGCAAACTAATGAAAAACTGTTTTTT.